This T cell receptor beta chain was sequenced for a study of radiation and T cells in renal cell carcinoma. Using immunoSEQ multiplex PCR, the repertoire was profiled, and TCRdb retains in-frame clones only, with some absent. The table records about 130,000 clones, 88% of them present only once. The V and J ends lost 3 bases and 4 bases, in that order; junction bases with no gene match: 8. The CDR3 is 16 amino acids. Germline V gives CDR1 MNHNS, CDR2 SASEGT. Time point noted: baseline pretreatment blood. Treatment noted: 15 Gy SBRT to primary tumor, nephrectomy 4 weeks later. The chain couples TRBV6-1 to TRBJ2-3; 9 bases line up with TRBD2. This clonotype was sampled from a woman between 45 and 65 years old with renal cell carcinoma. Sequencing used blood, obtained from a patient whose treatment included radiotherapy and nephrectomy. The chain's CDR3 is CASSERGGVSPDTQYF. In nucleotides, the CDR3 is TGTGCCAGCAGTGAGCGGGGGGGCGTCTCCCCAGATACGCAGTATTTT.